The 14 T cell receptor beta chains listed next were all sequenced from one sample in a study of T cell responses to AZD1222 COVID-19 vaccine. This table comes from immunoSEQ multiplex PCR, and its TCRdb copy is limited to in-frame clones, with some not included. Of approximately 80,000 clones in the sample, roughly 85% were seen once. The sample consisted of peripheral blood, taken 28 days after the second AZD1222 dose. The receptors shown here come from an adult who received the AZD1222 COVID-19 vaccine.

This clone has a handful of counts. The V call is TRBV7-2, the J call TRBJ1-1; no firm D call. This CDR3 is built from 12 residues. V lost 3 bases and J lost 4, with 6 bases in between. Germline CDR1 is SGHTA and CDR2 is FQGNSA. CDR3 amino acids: CASSFVRTEAFF. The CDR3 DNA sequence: TGTGCCAGCAGCTTCGTCCGCACTGAAGCTTTCTTT.

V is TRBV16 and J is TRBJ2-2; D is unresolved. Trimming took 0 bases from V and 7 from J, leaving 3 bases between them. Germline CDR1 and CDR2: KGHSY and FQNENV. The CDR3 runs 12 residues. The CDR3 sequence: CASSQSGGELFF. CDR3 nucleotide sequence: TGTGCCAGCAGCCAATCCGGCGGGGAGCTGTTTTTT.

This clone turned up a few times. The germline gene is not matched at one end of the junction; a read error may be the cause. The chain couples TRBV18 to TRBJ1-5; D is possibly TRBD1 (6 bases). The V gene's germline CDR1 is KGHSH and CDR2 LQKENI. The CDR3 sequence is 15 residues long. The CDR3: CASSPPPGGKQPQHF. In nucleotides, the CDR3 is TGTGCCAGCTCACCACCGCCGGGGGGCAAACAGCCCCAGCATTTT.

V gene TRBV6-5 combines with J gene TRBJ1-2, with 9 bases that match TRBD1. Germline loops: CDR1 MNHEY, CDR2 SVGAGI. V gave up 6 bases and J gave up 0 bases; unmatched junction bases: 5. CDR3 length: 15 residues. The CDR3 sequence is CASRGQGNANYGYTF. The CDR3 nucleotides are TGTGCCAGCAGGGGACAGGGAAACGCTAACTATGGCTACACCTTC.

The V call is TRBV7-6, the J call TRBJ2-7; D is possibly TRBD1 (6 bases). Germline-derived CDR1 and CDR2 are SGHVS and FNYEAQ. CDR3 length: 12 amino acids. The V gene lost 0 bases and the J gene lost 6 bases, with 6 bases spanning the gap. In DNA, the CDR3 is TGTGCCAGCAGCTTAGCCAGGGGCGAGCAGTACTTC. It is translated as CASSLARGEQYF. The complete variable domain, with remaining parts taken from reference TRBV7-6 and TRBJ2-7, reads GAGVSQSPRYKVTKRGQDVALRCDPISGHVSLYWYRQALGQGPEFLTYFNYEAQQDKSGLPNDRFSAERPEGSISTLTIQRTEQRDSAMYRCASSLARGEQYFGPGTRLTVT.

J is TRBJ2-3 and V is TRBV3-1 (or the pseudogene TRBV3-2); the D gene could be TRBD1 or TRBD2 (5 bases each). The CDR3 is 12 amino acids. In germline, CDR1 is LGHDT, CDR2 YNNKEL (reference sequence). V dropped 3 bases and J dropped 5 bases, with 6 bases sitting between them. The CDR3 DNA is TGTGCCAGCAGCCAGGGGGAAGATACGCAGTATTTT. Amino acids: CASSQGEDTQYF.

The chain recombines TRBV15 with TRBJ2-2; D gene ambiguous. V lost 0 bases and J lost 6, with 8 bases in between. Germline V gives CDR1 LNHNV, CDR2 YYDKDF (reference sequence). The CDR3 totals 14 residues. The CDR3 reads CATSRDQQAGELFF. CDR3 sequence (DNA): TGTGCCACCAGCAGAGATCAGCAGGCCGGGGAGCTGTTTTTT. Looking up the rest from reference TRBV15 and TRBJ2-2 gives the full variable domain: DAMVIQNPRYQVTQFGKPVTLSCSQTLNHNVMYWYQQKSSQAPKLLFHYYDKDFNNEADTPDNFQSRRPNTSFCFLDIRSPGLGDTAMYLCATSRDQQAGELFFGEGSRLTVL.

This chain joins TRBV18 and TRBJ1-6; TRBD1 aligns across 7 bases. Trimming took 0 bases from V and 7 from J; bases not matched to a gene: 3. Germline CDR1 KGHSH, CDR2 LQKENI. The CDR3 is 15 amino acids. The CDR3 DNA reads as TGTGCCAGCTCACCACCGGGACAGCCAAATTCACCCCTCCACTTT. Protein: CASSPPGQPNSPLHF. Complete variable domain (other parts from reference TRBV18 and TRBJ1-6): NAGVMQNPRHLVRRRGQEARLRCSPMKGHSHVYWYRQLPEEGLKFMVYLQKENIIDESGMPKERFSAEFPKEGPSILRIQQVVRGDSAAYFCASSPPGQPNSPLHFGNGTRLTVT.

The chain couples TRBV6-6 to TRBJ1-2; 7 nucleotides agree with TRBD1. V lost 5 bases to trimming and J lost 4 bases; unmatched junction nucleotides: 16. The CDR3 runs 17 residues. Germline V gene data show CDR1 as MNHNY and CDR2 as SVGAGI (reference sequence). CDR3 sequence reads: CASSLVHGTVDPYGYTF. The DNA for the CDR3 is TGTGCCAGCAGTCTCGTCCACGGGACAGTGGACCCCTATGGCTACACCTTC.

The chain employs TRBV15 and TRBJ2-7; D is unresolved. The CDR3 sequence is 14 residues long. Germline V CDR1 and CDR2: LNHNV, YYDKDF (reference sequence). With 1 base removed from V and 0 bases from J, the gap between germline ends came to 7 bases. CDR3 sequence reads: CATSRGSRSYEQYF. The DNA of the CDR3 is TGTGCCACCAGCAGAGGGTCCCGCTCCTACGAGCAGTACTTC. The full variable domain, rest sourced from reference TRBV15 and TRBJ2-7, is DAMVIQNPRYQVTQFGKPVTLSCSQTLNHNVMYWYQQKSSQAPKLLFHYYDKDFNNEADTPDNFQSRRPNTSFCFLDIRSPGLGDTAMYLCATSRGSRSYEQYFGPGTRLTVT.

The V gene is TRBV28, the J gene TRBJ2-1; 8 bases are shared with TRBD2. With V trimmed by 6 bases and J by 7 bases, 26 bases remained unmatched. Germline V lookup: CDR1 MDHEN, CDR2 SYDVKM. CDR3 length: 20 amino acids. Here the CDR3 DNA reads TGTGCCAGCAGAAAGGACCCCGCCAGGGCGGGAGGTTTGTTAATAAATGAGCAGTTCTTC. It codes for CASRKDPARAGGLLINEQFF. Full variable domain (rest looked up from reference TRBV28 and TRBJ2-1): DVKVTQSSRYLVKRTGEKVFLECVQDMDHENMFWYRQDPGLGLRLIYFSYDVKMKEKGDIPEGYSVSREKKERFSLILESASTNQTSMYLCASRKDPARAGGLLINEQFFGPGTRLTVL.

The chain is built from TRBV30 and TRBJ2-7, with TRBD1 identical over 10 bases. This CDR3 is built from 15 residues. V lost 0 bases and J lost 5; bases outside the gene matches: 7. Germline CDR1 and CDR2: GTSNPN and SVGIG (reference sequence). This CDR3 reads CAWSVRRQGAHEQYF. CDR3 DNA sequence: TGTGCCTGGAGTGTACGTCGACAGGGGGCTCACGAGCAGTACTTC.

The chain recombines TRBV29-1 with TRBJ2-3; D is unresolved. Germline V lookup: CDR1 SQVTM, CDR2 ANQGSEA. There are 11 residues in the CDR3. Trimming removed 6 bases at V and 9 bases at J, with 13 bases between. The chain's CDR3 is CSVLTQPTQYF. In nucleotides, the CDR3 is TGCAGCGTACTGACCCAGCCAACGCAGTATTTT.

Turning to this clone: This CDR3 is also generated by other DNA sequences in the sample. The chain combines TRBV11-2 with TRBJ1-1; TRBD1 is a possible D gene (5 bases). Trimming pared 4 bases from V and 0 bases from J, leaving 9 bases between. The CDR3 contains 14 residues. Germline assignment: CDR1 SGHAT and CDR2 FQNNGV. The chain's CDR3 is CASSSGTVNTEAFF. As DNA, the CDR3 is TGTGCCAGCAGCTCCGGGACGGTGAACACTGAAGCTTTCTTT.